This TCR beta chain originates from a study of CXCR3-negative and CXCR3-positive naive CD8 T cells. On the study more broadly: There were 130 million or so TRB reads altogether, and each library had about 1.5 +/- 0.3 million of them. Findings and caveats of the study: More hydrophobic TRB CDR3s occurred in CXCR3-positive than in CXCR3-negative naive cells. Naive CXCR3-negative cells resembled naive CXCR3-positive cells in TRBV-TRBJ usage; memory cells differed. Sequencing showed both naive subsets with comparably high diversity, and memory CD8+ cells much lower.

As concerns this clonotype: Its antigen is not identified.

Researchers prepared the TRB cDNA libraries using 5' RACE with UMI labels. TCRdb reanalyzed the 5' RACE reads and collapses them to one entry per CDR3 protein, without DNA. The sample table sets out about 140,000 distinct CDR3 sequences. Cells classed as naive CD8+ T cells were CD45RO-CCR7+CD27+CD95-. CDR1 is SQVTM and CDR2 is ANQGSEA in the germline V gene. CDR3 length: 14 amino acids. The V gene is TRBV29-1, the J gene TRBJ1-2. The specimen was naive CXCR3+ CD8+ T cells from blood. Subset here: CD45RO-CCR7+CD27+CD95- naive CD8+ T cells expressing CXCR3 (TNR3+). This clonotype originated in a human donor in good health. Some clones in this sample may be carry-over from other donors' samples. CDR3 amino acids: CSVDSVQTNYGYTF.